Sequencing of this T cell receptor (beta chain) was carried out in a study of T cell responses to AZD1222 COVID-19 vaccine. Study background: Second doses that came at about 4 or about 12 weeks were put together. Study results and caveats: Variant regions that are unmutated are reportedly the target of nearly half of spike-specific TCRs. Spike as a whole was targeted by vaccine-associated CD4 TCRs, dominant at 160-218 and 743-854. With two AZD1222 doses given, Spike-specific TCR breadth and depth both rose.

Generated by immunoSEQ multiplex PCR, the TCRdb table keeps only in-frame clones and is missing some. The sample yields around 100,000 clones, 87% seen once. To note about this clone: Its antigen is not identified.

Per germline, CDR1 SEHNR and CDR2 FQNEAQ (reference sequence). The V end lost 5 bases, the J end lost 0 bases, and 5 bases lay between the germline ends. This CDR3 comprises 13 residues. The specimen was peripheral blood, collected on day 0 of AZD1222 vaccination. This clonotype originated in an adult in good health. The V and J genes are TRBV7-9 and TRBJ1-3; no clear D. For the CDR3, the DNA is TGTGCCAGCAGCCCCCACTCTGGAAACACCATATATTTT. The encoded protein is CASSPHSGNTIYF.